This TCR beta chain was sequenced in a study of cytomegalovirus exposure and HLA in healthy donors. Whole-study findings and limits: Most TCR beta V segments were productive about 90% or about 30% of the time in an earlier analysis. Available immune exposure information covered CMV serostatus only.

Trimming left V 2 bases short and J 8 bases short, with 4 bases between. The CDR3 is made up of 11 amino acids. CDR1 is ENHRY and CDR2 is SYGVKD in the germline V gene. Use of 60 Vbeta and 13 Jbeta primers characterized the PCR. Assay used: immunoSEQ multiplex PCR; TCRdb lists only in-frame clones, some missing. Counted here are roughly 89,000 clones, approximately 76% occurring once; the ten biggest clones make up 9.5% to 13%. Healthy people donating bone marrow made up the donors. This clone was observed a few times. Antigen specificity is unknown. The specimen was PBMCs. This chain connects TRBV10-3 to TRBJ1-3; the D is unclear. This receptor was taken from a man younger than 45 in good health and CMV-seropositive. CDR3 sequence (DNA): TGTGCCATCAGTGAGCGGGACACCATATATTTT. It specifies CAISERDTIYF.